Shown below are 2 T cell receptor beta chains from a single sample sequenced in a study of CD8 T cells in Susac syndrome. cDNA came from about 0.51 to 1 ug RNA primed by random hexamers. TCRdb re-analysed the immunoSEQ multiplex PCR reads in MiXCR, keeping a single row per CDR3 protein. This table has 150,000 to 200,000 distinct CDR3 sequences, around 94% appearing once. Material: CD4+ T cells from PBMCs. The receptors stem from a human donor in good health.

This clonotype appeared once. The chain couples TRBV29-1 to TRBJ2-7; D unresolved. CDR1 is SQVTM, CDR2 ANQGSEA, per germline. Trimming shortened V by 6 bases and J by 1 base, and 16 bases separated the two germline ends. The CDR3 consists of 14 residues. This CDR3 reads CSVLSRFGSYEQYF. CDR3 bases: TGCAGCGTCCTCTCCAGGTTCGGGTCCTACGAGCAGTACTTC.

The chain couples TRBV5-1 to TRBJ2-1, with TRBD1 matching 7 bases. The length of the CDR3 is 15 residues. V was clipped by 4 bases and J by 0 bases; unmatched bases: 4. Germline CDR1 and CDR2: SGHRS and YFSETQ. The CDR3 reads CASSQGTDSYNEQFF. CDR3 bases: TGCGCCAGCAGCCAGGGGACAGACTCCTACAATGAGCAGTTCTTC.